A selection of T cell receptor beta chains follows, all from one sample in a study of cytomegalovirus exposure and HLA in healthy donors. Sequenced by immunoSEQ multiplex PCR; TCRdb stores in-frame clones only, minus some. The sample yields about 240,000 clones, just under 90% seen once. Sequenced material: PBMCs. The receptors here all came from a man between 18 and 35 years old in good health and CMV-seronegative. The CDR3 runs from the conserved cysteine through the conserved F or W. The order of the fields is CDR3 DNA, CDR3 protein, D gene, J gene, clone size, V gene. A D gene is named only where the DNA matches it firmly. Size is stated for part of the rows, as once, few or many counts, or as a class when the clone is expanded.

cdr3_nt: TGTGCCAGCAGCTTACCGGGACACGGCGGCCGCTATGGCTACACCTTC
cdr3_aa: CASSLPGHGGRYGYTF
d_call: .
j_call: TRBJ1-2
clone_size: .
v_call: TRBV7-9

cdr3_nt: TGTGCCAGCAGCGATGGTCCGGGACTAGCGGGGCCCAATGAGCAGTTCTTC
cdr3_aa: CASSDGPGLAGPNEQFF
d_call: TRBD2
j_call: TRBJ2-1
clone_size: .
v_call: TRBV7-9

cdr3_nt: TGTGCCCCGTGGGGGCCCGACCTTGCTGAAGCTTTCTTT
cdr3_aa: CAPWGPDLAEAFF
d_call: .
j_call: TRBJ1-1
clone_size: .
v_call: TRBV21-1

cdr3_nt: TGTGCCAGCAGCTCGGGACAGAGCCGAAATGAAAAACTGTTTTTT
cdr3_aa: CASSSGQSRNEKLFF
d_call: TRBD1
j_call: TRBJ1-4
clone_size: once
v_call: TRBV7-9

cdr3_nt: TGCGCCAGCAGCGGCGCAGGGGGGTCCTACGAGCAGTACTTC
cdr3_aa: CASSGAGGSYEQYF
d_call: .
j_call: TRBJ2-7
clone_size: .
v_call: TRBV4-1

cdr3_nt: TGCGCCAGCAGACCCACAGGGAACACTGAAGCTTTCTTT
cdr3_aa: CASRPTGNTEAFF
d_call: .
j_call: TRBJ1-1
clone_size: .
v_call: TRBV5-1

cdr3_nt: TGTGCCAGCAGCCTTGCGGGAGTATCGAACACCGGGGAGCTGTTTTTT
cdr3_aa: CASSLAGVSNTGELFF
d_call: TRBD2
j_call: TRBJ2-2
clone_size: .
v_call: TRBV27

cdr3_nt: TGTGCAAGTCGCTTAGTTCAGGCGATCCGGTGCAATCAGCCCCAGCATTTT
cdr3_aa: CASRLVQAIRCNQPQHF
d_call: .
j_call: TRBJ1-5
clone_size: .
v_call: TRBV12-2

cdr3_nt: TGCAGCGTTGAACTACAAGCGGGAGTTTCCGAGCAGTTCTTC
cdr3_aa: CSVELQAGVSEQFF
d_call: TRBD2
j_call: TRBJ2-1
clone_size: .
v_call: TRBV29-1

cdr3_nt: TGTGCCAGTAGTATATTAGGGGGCCAAAACATTCAGTACTTC
cdr3_aa: CASSILGGQNIQYF
d_call: TRBD1
j_call: TRBJ2-4
clone_size: .
v_call: TRBV19

cdr3_nt: TGTGCCAGCACGGGACAGGGTAGAACCGGGGAGCTGTTTTTT
cdr3_aa: CASTGQGRTGELFF
d_call: TRBD1
j_call: TRBJ2-2
clone_size: .
v_call: TRBV28

cdr3_nt: TGTGCCAGCAGTTACAGAGGGGGCGAGCAGTACTTC
cdr3_aa: CASSYRGGEQYF
d_call: .
j_call: TRBJ2-7
clone_size: .
v_call: TRBV6-6

cdr3_nt: TGTGCCAGTAGTACCGCACAGGGAAGGGCCGTATACTATCAGCCCCAGCATTTT
cdr3_aa: CASSTAQGRAVYYQPQHF
d_call: .
j_call: TRBJ1-5
clone_size: .
v_call: TRBV19

cdr3_nt: TGTGCCAGCAGTTTAGGGGAAGGTGGAAACACCATATATTTT
cdr3_aa: CASSLGEGGNTIYF
d_call: .
j_call: TRBJ1-3
clone_size: .
v_call: TRBV2

cdr3_nt: TGTGCCAGCAGCTTAGCGCAGGGGGCGCTTGGTCTTGAGCAGTTCTTC
cdr3_aa: CASSLAQGALGLEQFF
d_call: TRBD1
j_call: TRBJ2-1
clone_size: .
v_call: TRBV7-2

cdr3_nt: TGTGCCAGCAGTTTTGGTGACGGGACAACTAATGAAAAACTGTTTTTT
cdr3_aa: CASSFGDGTTNEKLFF
d_call: .
j_call: TRBJ1-4
clone_size: .
v_call: TRBV28

cdr3_nt: TGTGCCAGCAAAAAGTCACAGGGGGAAGAGACCCAGTACTTC
cdr3_aa: CASKKSQGEETQYF
d_call: TRBD1
j_call: TRBJ2-5
clone_size: once
v_call: TRBV2

cdr3_nt: TGCAGCGTTGAATCATTTGACAGGGCCTACGAGCAGTACTTC
cdr3_aa: CSVESFDRAYEQYF
d_call: TRBD1
j_call: TRBJ2-7
clone_size: .
v_call: TRBV29-1

cdr3_nt: TGTGCCAGCGCGGGACAGGGGATAGGAACGCAGTATTTT
cdr3_aa: CASAGQGIGTQYF
d_call: TRBD1
j_call: TRBJ2-3
clone_size: few
v_call: TRBV28

cdr3_nt: TGTGCCAGTAGTCAGGGGACCGGCGACAACACTGAAGCTTTCTTT
cdr3_aa: CASSQGTGDNTEAFF
d_call: .
j_call: TRBJ1-1
clone_size: .
v_call: TRBV19

cdr3_nt: TGTGCCAGCAGTTACAATGGGGGGACTGAAGCTTTCTTT
cdr3_aa: CASSYNGGTEAFF
d_call: .
j_call: TRBJ1-1
clone_size: .
v_call: TRBV6-5

cdr3_nt: TGTGCCAGCAGTGCCAGCTCTGGGGCCAACGTCCTGACTTTC
cdr3_aa: CASSASSGANVLTF
d_call: .
j_call: TRBJ2-6
clone_size: .
v_call: TRBV2

cdr3_nt: TGCAGCGTCGGGCGACAGTCCCAAGAGACCCAGTACTTC
cdr3_aa: CSVGRQSQETQYF
d_call: .
j_call: TRBJ2-5
clone_size: .
v_call: TRBV29-1

cdr3_nt: TGCAGCGTTGACGGGGTCGGCAGCTCCTACGAGCAGTACTTC
cdr3_aa: CSVDGVGSSYEQYF
d_call: .
j_call: TRBJ2-7
clone_size: once
v_call: TRBV29-1

cdr3_nt: TGTGCCAGCGTGGGAGGGTGGGGTCAGGGCTACACCTTC
cdr3_aa: CASVGGWGQGYTF
d_call: .
j_call: TRBJ1-2
clone_size: .
v_call: TRBV27

cdr3_nt: TGCGCCAGCAGCTTGGCGCGCTACCTGACAGAGGTTGGGGAGACCCAGTACTTC
cdr3_aa: CASSLARYLTEVGETQYF
d_call: .
j_call: TRBJ2-5
clone_size: .
v_call: TRBV5-1

cdr3_nt: TGTGCCATCAGTGAGAGGGACTTCGATCAGCCCCAGCATTTT
cdr3_aa: CAISERDFDQPQHF
d_call: .
j_call: TRBJ1-5
clone_size: .
v_call: TRBV10-3

cdr3_nt: TGTGCCAGCAGCGTAGGAGGGATAGAGACCCAGTACTTC
cdr3_aa: CASSVGGIETQYF
d_call: .
j_call: TRBJ2-5
clone_size: .
v_call: TRBV9

cdr3_nt: TGTGCCAGTAGCCTAACTGGGGGCGCCGGCTACACCTTC
cdr3_aa: CASSLTGGAGYTF
d_call: .
j_call: TRBJ1-2
clone_size: few
v_call: TRBV19

cdr3_nt: TGTGCCAGCAGCTTAATTCCTTATGGCTACACCTTC
cdr3_aa: CASSLIPYGYTF
d_call: .
j_call: TRBJ1-2
clone_size: .
v_call: TRBV7-2

cdr3_nt: TGCAGCGTGGGGAATAGCGGGAGGGCAGCAGATACGCAGTATTTT
cdr3_aa: CSVGNSGRAADTQYF
d_call: TRBD2
j_call: TRBJ2-3
clone_size: .
v_call: TRBV29-1

cdr3_nt: TGTGCCTGGAGTGTAATCCCCGCGGGAAACACCATATATTTT
cdr3_aa: CAWSVIPAGNTIYF
d_call: .
j_call: TRBJ1-3
clone_size: .
v_call: TRBV30

cdr3_nt: TGTGCCAGCAGTGCTTACTTCAATGAGCAGTTCTTC
cdr3_aa: CASSAYFNEQFF
d_call: .
j_call: TRBJ2-1
clone_size: .
v_call: TRBV2

cdr3_nt: TGTGCCAGCAGCGTAGATTGGGGGGATCTTTCCCCTAGCACAGATACGCAGTATTTT
cdr3_aa: CASSVDWGDLSPSTDTQYF
d_call: .
j_call: TRBJ2-3
clone_size: .
v_call: TRBV9

cdr3_nt: TGCAGCGTTGGACAGGGGGTTCCTCTTCGTCGTCAGCCCCAGCATTTT
cdr3_aa: CSVGQGVPLRRQPQHF
d_call: TRBD1
j_call: TRBJ1-5
clone_size: .
v_call: TRBV29-1

cdr3_nt: TGTGCCAGCAGCAGAGGGTCCATCGGGGAAGGACCCCAGCATTTT
cdr3_aa: CASSRGSIGEGPQHF
d_call: .
j_call: TRBJ1-5
clone_size: .
v_call: TRBV7-9

cdr3_nt: TGTGCCAGTAGTATCTCCGGGACAGGGAGGTACGAGCAGTACTTC
cdr3_aa: CASSISGTGRYEQYF
d_call: TRBD1
j_call: TRBJ2-7
clone_size: .
v_call: TRBV19

cdr3_nt: TGTGCCAGCAGCTTAGAAGGCCGCGGGGGCTACACCTTC
cdr3_aa: CASSLEGRGGYTF
d_call: .
j_call: TRBJ1-2
clone_size: .
v_call: TRBV7-9

cdr3_nt: TGTGCCATCTCGGTAGCGGGACGGGAGACCCAGTACTTC
cdr3_aa: CAISVAGRETQYF
d_call: TRBD2
j_call: TRBJ2-5
clone_size: .
v_call: TRBV10-3

cdr3_nt: TGCGCCAGCAGCCAAGGACAGTCGCGCGCGACTGAGGGCTACACCTTC
cdr3_aa: CASSQGQSRATEGYTF
d_call: .
j_call: TRBJ1-2
clone_size: once
v_call: TRBV4-3

cdr3_nt: TGTGCCAGCAGCGTAGCCCCTCCCCGGCTAGCGGGGTTCTCCTACGAGCAGTACTTC
cdr3_aa: CASSVAPPRLAGFSYEQYF
d_call: TRBD2
j_call: TRBJ2-7
clone_size: .
v_call: TRBV9